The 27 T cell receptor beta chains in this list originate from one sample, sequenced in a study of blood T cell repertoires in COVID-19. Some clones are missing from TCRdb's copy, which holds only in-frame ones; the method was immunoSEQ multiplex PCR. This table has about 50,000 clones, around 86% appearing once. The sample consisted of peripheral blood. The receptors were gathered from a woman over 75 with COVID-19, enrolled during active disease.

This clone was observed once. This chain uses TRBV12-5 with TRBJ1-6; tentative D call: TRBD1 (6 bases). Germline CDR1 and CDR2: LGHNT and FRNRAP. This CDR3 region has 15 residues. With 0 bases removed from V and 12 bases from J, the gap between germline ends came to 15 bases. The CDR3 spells CASGLVYQQGGPLHF. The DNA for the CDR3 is TGTGCTAGTGGTTTGGTTTACCAACAGGGCGGACCCCTCCACTTT. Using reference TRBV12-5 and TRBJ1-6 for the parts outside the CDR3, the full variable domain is DARVTQTPRHKVTEMGQEVTMRCQPILGHNTVFWYRQTMMQGLELLAYFRNRAPLDDSGMPKDRFSAEMPDATLATLKIQPSEPRDSAVYFCASGLVYQQGGPLHFGNGTRLTVT.

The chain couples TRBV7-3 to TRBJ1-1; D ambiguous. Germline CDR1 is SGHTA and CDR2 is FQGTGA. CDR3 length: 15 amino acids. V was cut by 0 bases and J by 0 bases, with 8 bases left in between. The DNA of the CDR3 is TGTGCCAGCAGCTTAACGGCGGCCTTGAACACTGAAGCTTTCTTT. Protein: CASSLTAALNTEAFF. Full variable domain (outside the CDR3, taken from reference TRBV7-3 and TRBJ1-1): GAGVSQTPSNKVTEKGKYVELRCDPISGHTALYWYRQSLGQGPEFLIYFQGTGAADDSGLPNDRFFAVRPEGSVSTLKIQRTERGDSAVYLCASSLTAALNTEAFFGQGTRLTVV.

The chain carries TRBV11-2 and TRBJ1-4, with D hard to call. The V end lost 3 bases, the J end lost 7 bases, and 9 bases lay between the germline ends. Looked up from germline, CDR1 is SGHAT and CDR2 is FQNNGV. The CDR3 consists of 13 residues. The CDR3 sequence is CASSFSTAEKLFF. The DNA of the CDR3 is TGTGCCAGCAGCTTTAGTACAGCTGAAAAACTGTTTTTT. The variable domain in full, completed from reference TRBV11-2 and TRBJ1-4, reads EAGVAQSPRYKIIEKRQSVAFWCNPISGHATLYWYQQILGQGPKLLIQFQNNGVVDDSQLPKDRFSAERLKGVDSTLKIQPAKLEDSAVYLCASSFSTAEKLFFGSGTQLSVL.

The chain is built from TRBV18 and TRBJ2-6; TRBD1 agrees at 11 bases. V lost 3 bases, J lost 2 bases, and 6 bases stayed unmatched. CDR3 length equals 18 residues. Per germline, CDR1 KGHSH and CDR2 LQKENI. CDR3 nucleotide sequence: TGTGCCAGCTCACCGGGACAGGGGGTTTCCCCTGGGGCCAACGTCCTGACTTTC. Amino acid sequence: CASSPGQGVSPGANVLTF. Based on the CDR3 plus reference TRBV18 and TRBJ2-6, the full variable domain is NAGVMQNPRHLVRRRGQEARLRCSPMKGHSHVYWYRQLPEEGLKFMVYLQKENIIDESGMPKERFSAEFPKEGPSILRIQQVVRGDSAAYFCASSPGQGVSPGANVLTFGAGSRLTVL.

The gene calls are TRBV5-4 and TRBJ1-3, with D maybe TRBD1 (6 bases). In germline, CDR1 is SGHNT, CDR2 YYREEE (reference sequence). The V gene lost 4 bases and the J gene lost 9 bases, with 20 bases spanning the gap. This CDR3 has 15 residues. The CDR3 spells CASSGQLGGKVTIYF. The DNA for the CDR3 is TGTGCCAGCAGCGGCCAACTTGGGGGCAAAGTCACCATATATTTT.

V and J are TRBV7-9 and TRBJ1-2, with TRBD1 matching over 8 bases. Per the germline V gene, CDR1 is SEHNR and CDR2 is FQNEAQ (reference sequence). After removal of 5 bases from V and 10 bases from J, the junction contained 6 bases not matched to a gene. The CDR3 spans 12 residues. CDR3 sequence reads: CASSTRTGPYTF. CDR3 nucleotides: TGTGCCAGCAGCACCAGGACAGGGCCCTACACCTTC.

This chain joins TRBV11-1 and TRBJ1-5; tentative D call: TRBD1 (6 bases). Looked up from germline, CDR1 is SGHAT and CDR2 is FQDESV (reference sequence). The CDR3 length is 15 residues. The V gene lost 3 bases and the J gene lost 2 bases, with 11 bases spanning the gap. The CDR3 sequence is CASSLAGGGNQPQHF. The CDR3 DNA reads TGTGCCAGCAGCTTGGCGGGGGGCGGCAATCAGCCCCAGCATTTT.

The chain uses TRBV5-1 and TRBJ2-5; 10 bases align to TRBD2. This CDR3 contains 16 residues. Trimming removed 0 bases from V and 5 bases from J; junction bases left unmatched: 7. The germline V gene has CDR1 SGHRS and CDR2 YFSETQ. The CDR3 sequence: CASSLGLAGAGETQYF. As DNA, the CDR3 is TGCGCCAGCAGCTTGGGCCTAGCGGGGGCCGGGGAGACCCAGTACTTC.

The CDR3 region is CASSGSPRQGRNTEAFF. For the CDR3, the DNA is TGTGCCAGCAGCGGCAGCCCAAGACAGGGGAGGAACACTGAAGCTTTCTTT. The genes are TRBV7-6 and TRBJ1-1; 8 bases agree with TRBD1. CDR3 length: 17 residues. Germline V CDR1 and CDR2: SGHVS, FNYEAQ. V was pared by 5 bases and J by 1 base, with 12 bases of the junction left unmatched.

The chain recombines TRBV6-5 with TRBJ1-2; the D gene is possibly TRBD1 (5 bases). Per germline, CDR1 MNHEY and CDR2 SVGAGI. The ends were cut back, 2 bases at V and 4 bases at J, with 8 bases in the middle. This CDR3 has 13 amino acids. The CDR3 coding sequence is TGTGCCAGCAGTTACCGCCAGGGCTATGGCTACACCTTC. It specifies CASSYRQGYGYTF.

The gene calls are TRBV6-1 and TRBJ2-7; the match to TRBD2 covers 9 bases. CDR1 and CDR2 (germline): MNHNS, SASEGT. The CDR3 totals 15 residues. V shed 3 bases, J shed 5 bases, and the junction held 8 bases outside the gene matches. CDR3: CASSDAAGGWNEQYF. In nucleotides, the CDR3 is TGTGCCAGCAGTGATGCAGCGGGGGGCTGGAACGAGCAGTACTTC.

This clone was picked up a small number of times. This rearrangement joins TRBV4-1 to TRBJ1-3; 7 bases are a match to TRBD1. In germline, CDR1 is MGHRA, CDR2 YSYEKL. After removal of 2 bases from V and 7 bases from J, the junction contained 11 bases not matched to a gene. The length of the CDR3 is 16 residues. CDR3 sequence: CASSQTPRGRGNTIYF. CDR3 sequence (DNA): TGCGCCAGCAGCCAAACCCCGAGGGGGCGTGGGAACACCATATATTTT.

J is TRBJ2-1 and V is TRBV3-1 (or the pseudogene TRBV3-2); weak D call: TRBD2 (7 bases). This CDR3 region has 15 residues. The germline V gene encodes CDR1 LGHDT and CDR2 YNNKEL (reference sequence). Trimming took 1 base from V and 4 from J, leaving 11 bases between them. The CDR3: CASSQGGGGYNEQFF. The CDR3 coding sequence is TGTGCCAGCAGCCAAGGGGGGGGCGGGTACAATGAGCAGTTCTTC.

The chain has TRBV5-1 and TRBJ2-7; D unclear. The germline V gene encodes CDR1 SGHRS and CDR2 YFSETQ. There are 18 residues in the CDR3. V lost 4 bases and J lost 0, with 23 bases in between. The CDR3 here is CASSLLTSDASRSYEQYF. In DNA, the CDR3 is TGCGCCAGCAGCCTACTAACTTCTGATGCGAGCCGCTCCTACGAGCAGTACTTC.

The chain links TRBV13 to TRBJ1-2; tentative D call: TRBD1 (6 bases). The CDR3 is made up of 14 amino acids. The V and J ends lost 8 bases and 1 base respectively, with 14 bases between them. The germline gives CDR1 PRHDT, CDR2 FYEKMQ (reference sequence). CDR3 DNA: TGTGCCAGCCGCGAAGGGGGGGATAACTATGGCTACACCTTC. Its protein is CASREGGDNYGYTF.

DNA of the CDR3: TGTGCCAGCGGGCTACTGCCTTACAGTGAAGCTTTCTTT. This sequence encodes CASGLLPYSEAFF. The chain combines TRBV28 with TRBJ1-1, with D unresolved. The CDR3 has 13 amino acids. V was shortened by 8 bases and J by 7 bases, with 17 bases between the two germline ends. Germline V gene sequence: CDR1 MDHEN, CDR2 SYDVKM. The variable domain in full, completed from reference TRBV28 and TRBJ1-1, reads DVKVTQSSRYLVKRTGEKVFLECVQDMDHENMFWYRQDPGLGLRLIYFSYDVKMKEKGDIPEGYSVSREKKERFSLILESASTNQTSMYLCASGLLPYSEAFFGQGTRLTVV.

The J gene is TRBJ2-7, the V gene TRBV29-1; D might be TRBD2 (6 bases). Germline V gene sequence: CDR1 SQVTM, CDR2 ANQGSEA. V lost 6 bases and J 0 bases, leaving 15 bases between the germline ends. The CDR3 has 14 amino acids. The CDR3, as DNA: TGCAGCGTCAACCGGGACTCGGGCTCCTACGAGCAGTACTTC. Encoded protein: CSVNRDSGSYEQYF.

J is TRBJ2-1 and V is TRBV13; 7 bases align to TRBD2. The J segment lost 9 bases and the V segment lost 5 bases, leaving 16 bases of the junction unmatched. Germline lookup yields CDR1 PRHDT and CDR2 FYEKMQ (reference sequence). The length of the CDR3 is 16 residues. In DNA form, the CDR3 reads TGTGCCAGCAGCACTTACGCTAGCGGTCTAGTAGGTGAGCAGTTCTTC. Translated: CASSTYASGLVGEQFF.

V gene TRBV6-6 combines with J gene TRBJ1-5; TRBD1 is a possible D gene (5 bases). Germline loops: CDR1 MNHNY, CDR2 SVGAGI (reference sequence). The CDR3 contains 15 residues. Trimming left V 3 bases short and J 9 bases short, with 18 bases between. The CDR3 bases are TGTGCCAGCAGTTATCTGGGGGGGGAAGGGGCGCCCCAGCATTTT. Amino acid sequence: CASSYLGGEGAPQHF.

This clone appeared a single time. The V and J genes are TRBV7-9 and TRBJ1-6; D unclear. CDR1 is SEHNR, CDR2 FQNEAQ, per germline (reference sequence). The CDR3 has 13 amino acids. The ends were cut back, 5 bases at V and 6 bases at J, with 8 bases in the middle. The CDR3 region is CASSPGGNSPLHF. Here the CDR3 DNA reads TGTGCCAGCAGCCCCGGCGGTAATTCACCCCTCCACTTT. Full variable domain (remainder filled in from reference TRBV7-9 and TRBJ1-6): DTGVSQNPRHKITKRGQNVTFRCDPISEHNRLYWYRQTLGQGPEFLTYFQNEAQLEKSRLLSDRFSAERPKGSFSTLEIQRTEQGDSAMYLCASSPGGNSPLHFGNGTRLTVT.

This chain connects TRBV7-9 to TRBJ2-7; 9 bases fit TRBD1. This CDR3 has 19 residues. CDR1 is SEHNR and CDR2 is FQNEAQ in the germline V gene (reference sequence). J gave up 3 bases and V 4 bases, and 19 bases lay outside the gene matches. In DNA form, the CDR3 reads TGTGCCAGCAGCTCCCAACCCGGGACAGGGTCGATTTCTATCTACGAGCAGTACTTC. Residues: CASSSQPGTGSISIYEQYF.

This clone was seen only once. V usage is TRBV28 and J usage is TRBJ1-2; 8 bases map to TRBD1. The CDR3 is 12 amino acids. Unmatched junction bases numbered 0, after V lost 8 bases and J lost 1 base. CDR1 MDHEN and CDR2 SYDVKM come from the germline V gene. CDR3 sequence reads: CASGQGNYGYTF. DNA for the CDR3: TGTGCCAGCGGACAGGGTAACTATGGCTACACCTTC.

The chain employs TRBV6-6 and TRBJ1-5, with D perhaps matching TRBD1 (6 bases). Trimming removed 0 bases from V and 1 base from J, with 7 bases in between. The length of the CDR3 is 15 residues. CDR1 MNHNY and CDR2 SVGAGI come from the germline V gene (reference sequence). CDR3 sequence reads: CASSYSGQSNQPQHF. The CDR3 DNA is TGTGCCAGCAGTTACTCAGGACAGAGCAATCAGCCCCAGCATTTT.

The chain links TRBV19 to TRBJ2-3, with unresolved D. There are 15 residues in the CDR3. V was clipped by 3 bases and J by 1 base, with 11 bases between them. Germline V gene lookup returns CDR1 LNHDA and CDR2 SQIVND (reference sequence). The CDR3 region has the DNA TGTGCCAGTAGTATGGTGATAACTGGCACAGATACGCAGTATTTT. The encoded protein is CASSMVITGTDTQYF.

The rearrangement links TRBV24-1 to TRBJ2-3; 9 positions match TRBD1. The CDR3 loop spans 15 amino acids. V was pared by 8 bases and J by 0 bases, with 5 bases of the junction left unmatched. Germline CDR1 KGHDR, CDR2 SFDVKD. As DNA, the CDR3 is TGTGCCACCACCCCCGGACAGGGGAGCACAGATACGCAGTATTTT. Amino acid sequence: CATTPGQGSTDTQYF.

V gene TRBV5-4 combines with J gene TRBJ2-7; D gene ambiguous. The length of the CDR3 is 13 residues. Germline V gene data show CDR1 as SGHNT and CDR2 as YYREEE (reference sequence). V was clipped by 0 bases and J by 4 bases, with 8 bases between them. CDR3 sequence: CASSLATSYEQYF. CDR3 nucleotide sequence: TGTGCCAGCAGCTTGGCCACTTCGTACGAGCAGTACTTC.

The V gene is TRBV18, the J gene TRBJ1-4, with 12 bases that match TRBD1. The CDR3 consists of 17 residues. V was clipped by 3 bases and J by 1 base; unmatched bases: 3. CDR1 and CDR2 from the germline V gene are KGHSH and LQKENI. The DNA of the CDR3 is TGTGCCAGCTCACCTGGGACAGGGGGCAGAACTAATGAAAAACTGTTTTTT. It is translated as CASSPGTGGRTNEKLFF. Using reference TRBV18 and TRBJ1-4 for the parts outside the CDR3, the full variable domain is NAGVMQNPRHLVRRRGQEARLRCSPMKGHSHVYWYRQLPEEGLKFMVYLQKENIIDESGMPKERFSAEFPKEGPSILRIQQVVRGDSAAYFCASSPGTGGRTNEKLFFGSGTQLSVL.